These 25 T cell receptor beta chains share one sample of origin, sequenced in a study of blood T cell repertoires in COVID-19. Libraries were prepared by immunoSEQ multiplex PCR; TCRdb keeps only in-frame clonotypes and omits some of them. The data contain 150,000 to 200,000 clones, 85% to 95% of them singletons. The sample consisted of peripheral blood. The receptors here all came from a man aged 25-45 years with COVID-19, enrolled during active disease.

V is TRBV9 and J is TRBJ1-6; TRBD1 might be the D (6 bases). This CDR3 has 16 residues. CDR1 SGDLS and CDR2 YYNGEE come from the germline V gene. The V and J ends lost 4 bases and 9 bases respectively, with 20 bases between them. CDR3: CASSPTTGPRGSPLHF. CDR3 DNA sequence: TGTGCCAGCAGCCCAACGACAGGCCCGCGCGGTTCACCCCTCCACTTT.

The CDR3, as DNA: TGTGCCAGCAGTGAGAGCCAGGGCTCTGGAAACACCATATATTTT. It is translated as CASSESQGSGNTIYF. The V call is TRBV2, the J call TRBJ1-3; the D gene is possibly TRBD1 (5 bases). Germline CDR1 and CDR2: SNHLY and FYNNEI. CDR3 length equals 15 residues. V was clipped by 3 bases and J by 0 bases, with 9 bases between them.

The chain combines TRBV11-2 with TRBJ2-6, with 7 bases aligning to TRBD1. Germline assignment: CDR1 SGHAT and CDR2 FQNNGV. The CDR3 totals 15 residues. The J segment lost 13 bases and the V segment lost 5 bases, leaving 14 bases of the junction unmatched. The CDR3 sequence: CASSHYRDSQEVLTF. In DNA, the CDR3 is TGTGCCAGCAGCCACTACCGGGACAGCCAGGAGGTCCTGACTTTC.

The chain carries TRBV5-1 and TRBJ2-7; D uncertain. This CDR3 has 12 residues. CDR1 is SGHRS, CDR2 YFSETQ, per germline. V lost 0 bases to trimming and J lost 4 bases, with 5 bases between them. The CDR3 loop is CASSLVAYEQYF. CDR3 bases: TGCGCCAGCAGCTTGGTGGCATACGAGCAGTACTTC.

A word on this clone: The sample holds other DNA sequences that translate to the same CDR3. This chain uses TRBV19 with TRBJ1-1; TRBD1 matches 9 bases. Germline V gene lookup returns CDR1 LNHDA and CDR2 SQIVND (reference sequence). The CDR3 runs 13 residues. Trimming removed 5 bases from V and 5 bases from J; junction bases left unmatched: 3. CDR3 residues: CASSGQGNTEAFF. The CDR3 region has the DNA TGTGCCAGTAGTGGACAGGGGAATACTGAAGCTTTCTTT. Combining the CDR3 with reference TRBV19 and TRBJ1-1 gives the whole variable domain DGGITQSPKYLFRKEGQNVTLSCEQNLNHDAMYWYRQDPGQGLRLIYYSQIVNDFQKGDIAEGYSVSREKKESFPLTVTSAQKNPTAFYLCASSGQGNTEAFFGQGTRLTVV.

The chain is built from TRBV6-6 and TRBJ1-2; 7 bases align to TRBD1. Germline V CDR1 and CDR2: MNHNY, SVGAGI (reference sequence). J was trimmed by 6 bases and V by 7 bases; bases with no gene match: 14. This CDR3 spans 15 amino acids. Here the CDR3 reads CASKQDRVFFHGYTF. The CDR3 DNA follows: TGTGCCAGCAAACAAGACAGGGTATTTTTCCATGGCTACACCTTC.

The V and J genes are TRBV18 and TRBJ1-5; D perhaps matches TRBD1 (6 bases). Germline V CDR1 and CDR2: KGHSH, LQKENI. The CDR3 runs 17 residues. Trimming removed 1 base from V and 4 bases from J, with 17 bases in between. This CDR3 is CASSPRNTGSGNQPQHF. The CDR3 region has the DNA TGTGCCAGCTCACCACGTAATACAGGGTCGGGAAATCAGCCCCAGCATTTT.

This clone was counted a single time. The chain is built from TRBV2 and TRBJ2-3; 7 bases match TRBD2. The CDR3 is 14 amino acids. V lost 5 bases to trimming and J lost 6 bases; unmatched junction nucleotides: 8. From germline, CDR1 is SNHLY and CDR2 FYNNEI. The CDR3 sequence: CASSRGGEGDTQYF. The CDR3 DNA follows: TGTGCCAGCAGTCGCGGGGGTGAAGGGGATACGCAGTATTTT.

The CDR3 loop reads CASSDQQGRATEAFF. CDR3 in DNA: TGCGCCAGCAGTGACCAACAGGGGCGAGCCACTGAAGCTTTCTTT. V gene TRBV10-1 combines with J gene TRBJ1-1, with 7 bases fitting TRBD1. Germline loops: CDR1 WNHNN, CDR2 SYGVQD (reference sequence). The V and J ends lost 3 bases and 4 bases, in that order; junction bases with no gene match: 8. This CDR3 is built from 15 residues.

The CDR3 loop is CASSLGQGDQPQHF. The CDR3 nucleotides are TGTGCCAGCAGCTTAGGACAGGGCGATCAGCCCCAGCATTTT. The chain combines TRBV13 with TRBJ1-5, with D maybe TRBD1 (6 bases). V lost 0 bases and J 5 bases, leaving 8 bases between the germline ends. The germline V gene encodes CDR1 PRHDT and CDR2 FYEKMQ (reference sequence). This CDR3 has 14 residues.

This chain uses TRBV7-6 with TRBJ1-6; maybe TRBD1 (5 bases). Germline values: CDR1 SGHVS, CDR2 FNYEAQ. The CDR3 is 17 residues long. The V and J ends lost 5 bases and 8 bases respectively, with 22 bases between them. This CDR3 is CASSKNGGDLTHSPLHF. For the CDR3, the DNA is TGTGCCAGCAGCAAAAATGGGGGGGACCTTACGCATTCACCCCTCCACTTT.

The chain links TRBV11-2 to TRBJ1-3; 8 bases are a match to TRBD1. After removal of 5 bases from V and 4 bases from J, the junction contained 7 bases not matched to a gene. The CDR3 totals 15 residues. Germline V gene sequence: CDR1 SGHAT, CDR2 FQNNGV. For the CDR3, the DNA is TGTGCCAGCAGCAAGCGACAGGGGTACGGAAACACCATATATTTT. This translates into CASSKRQGYGNTIYF.

The chain combines TRBV10-3 with TRBJ1-2; weak D call: TRBD1 (5 bases). The CDR3 extends over 15 amino acids. The germline V and J ends were trimmed by 2 bases and 0 bases, with 10 bases remaining between them. In germline, CDR1 is ENHRY, CDR2 SYGVKD. The CDR3 DNA follows: TGTGCCATCAGTGAGGGGGCCTCCTCTAACTATGGCTACACCTTC. Translation: CAISEGASSNYGYTF.

This rearrangement joins TRBV5-1 to TRBJ2-3; 13 bases map to TRBD2. The CDR3 has 19 amino acids. Germline CDR1 and CDR2: SGHRS and YFSETQ. V lost 4 bases to trimming and J lost 5 bases; unmatched junction nucleotides: 16. The CDR3 DNA follows: TGCGCCAGCAGCCCCCGACTAGCGGGGGGCACCGGGGTTGGAGATACGCAGTATTTT. Protein: CASSPRLAGGTGVGDTQYF.

This clone has only one observation. The chain recombines TRBV27 with TRBJ1-2; 9 bases agree with TRBD1. This CDR3 comprises 16 residues. Germline values: CDR1 MNHEY, CDR2 SMNVEV (reference sequence). J was trimmed by 4 bases and V by 2 bases; bases with no gene match: 8. CDR3 nucleotide sequence: TGTGCCAGCAGTTTAACGAAGGGACAGGGATTCTATGGCTACACCTTC. Protein: CASSLTKGQGFYGYTF.

V is TRBV30 and J is TRBJ1-2, with a weak D call TRBD1 (5 bases). The germline V and J ends were trimmed by 4 bases and 8 bases, with 14 bases remaining between them. Germline V gene lookup returns CDR1 GTSNPN and CDR2 SVGIG (reference sequence). This CDR3 spans 12 amino acids. CDR3: CAWISGGNGYTF. Written as DNA, the CDR3 is TGTGCCTGGATTTCGGGGGGTAACGGCTACACCTTC.

This chain joins TRBV9 and TRBJ1-2, with 7 positions matching TRBD1. This CDR3 region has 15 residues. J gave up 6 bases and V 2 bases, and 10 bases lay outside the gene matches. Germline V gene lookup returns CDR1 SGDLS and CDR2 YYNGEE. Here the CDR3 DNA reads TGTGCCAGCAGCGTCCTACAGGGGAGTGAGAATGGCTACACCTTC. The encoded protein is CASSVLQGSENGYTF.

This clone was counted a single time. The chain carries TRBV6-1 and TRBJ1-1; unclear D gene. Germline loops: CDR1 MNHNS, CDR2 SASEGT. The CDR3 runs to 15 residues. Trimming took off 3 bases at V and 6 bases at J, with 17 bases between the two ends. This CDR3 is CASSEGFGSRAEAFF. The CDR3 DNA sequence: TGTGCCAGCAGTGAGGGTTTCGGGTCGAGGGCTGAAGCTTTCTTT.

The gene calls are TRBV4-1 and TRBJ1-1; D is perhaps TRBD1 (5 bases). The V gene's germline CDR1 is MGHRA and CDR2 YSYEKL. The length of the CDR3 is 14 residues. Trimming took 4 bases from V and 0 from J, leaving 9 bases between them. The CDR3 sequence is CASSRGHMNTEAFF. Written as DNA, the CDR3 is TGCGCCAGCAGCCGTGGACACATGAACACTGAAGCTTTCTTT.

CDR3 DNA: TGTGCCAGCAGCCCCTCCAGTATTAACGAGCAGTACTTC. Protein product: CASSPSSINEQYF. This chain connects TRBV7-9 to TRBJ2-7; no clear D gene. Germline assignment: CDR1 SEHNR and CDR2 FQNEAQ (reference sequence). Trimming took off 5 bases at V and 5 bases at J, with 13 bases between the two ends. The CDR3 has 13 amino acids.

The rearrangement uses TRBV30 and TRBJ1-1; TRBD1 is a possible D gene (6 bases). Germline V CDR1 and CDR2: GTSNPN, SVGIG (reference sequence). With 2 bases removed from V and 6 bases from J, the gap between germline ends came to 10 bases. The CDR3 contains 12 residues. DNA of the CDR3: TGTGCCTGGAGTACAGGGATTGCTGAAGCTTTCTTT. This encodes CAWSTGIAEAFF. Using reference TRBV30 and TRBJ1-1 for the parts outside the CDR3, the full variable domain is SQTIHQWPATLVQPVGSPLSLECTVEGTSNPNLYWYRQAAGRGLQLLFYSVGIGQISSEVPQNLSASRPQDRQFILSSKKLLLSDSGFYLCAWSTGIAEAFFGQGTRLTVV.

The rearrangement uses TRBV7-9 and TRBJ1-2; D unresolved. V was trimmed by 3 bases and J by 3 bases, leaving 8 bases between them. The CDR3 spans 13 residues. CDR1 and CDR2 (germline): SEHNR, FQNEAQ (reference sequence). The CDR3 bases are TGTGCCAGCAGCTTTAATGCGGACTATGGCTACACCTTC. Translated: CASSFNADYGYTF.

This chain joins TRBV24-1 and TRBJ2-7; D possibly corresponds to TRBD2 (6 bases). V lost 3 bases, J lost 5 bases, and 10 bases lay in between. The CDR3 loop spans 13 amino acids. Germline assignment: CDR1 KGHDR and CDR2 SFDVKD. The CDR3 DNA reads as TGTGCCACCAGTGATGGAGGGCTCAACGAGCAGTACTTC. This translates into CATSDGGLNEQYF.

The V and J genes are TRBV4-2 and TRBJ1-1, with no clear D. CDR1 and CDR2 from the germline V gene are LGHNA and YNFKEQ. V was clipped by 0 bases and J by 4 bases, with 12 bases between them. This CDR3 is 15 amino acids long. The CDR3 sequence is CASSQDPLGSTEAFF. In DNA, the CDR3 is TGTGCCAGCAGCCAAGATCCGCTGGGGAGCACTGAAGCTTTCTTT.

This sequence joins TRBV4-2 and TRBJ1-3; TRBD1 matches 7 bases. CDR3 length equals 16 residues. V trimming: 0 bases; J trimming: 0 bases; junction bases outside the gene matches: 2. Germline V CDR1 and CDR2: LGHNA, YNFKEQ. CDR3 sequence (DNA): TGTGCCAGCAGCCAAGATAGGGACAGCTCTGGAAACACCATATATTTT. Translated, it gives CASSQDRDSSGNTIYF.